This is a list of T cell receptor beta chains from one sample in a study of CD8 T cells in ankylosing spondylitis. One entry per CDR3 protein, called by TCRdb with MiXCR from the 5' RACE reads. The table includes 700,000 or so distinct CDR3 sequences, roughly 19% detected once. The material sequenced was blood, either unsorted or a sorted T cell fraction (not recorded which). The origin of the receptors is a male donor with ankylosing spondylitis. CDR3s include the opening cysteine and the closing phenylalanine or tryptophan. D genes are given only for firm matches. For some rows the clone size is stated as once, few or many, or as a class when expanded; others skip it.

v_call	clone_size	j_call	d_call	cdr3_nt	cdr3_aa
TRBV12-3/TRBV12-4	few	TRBJ2-1	NA	TGTGCCAGCAGTTTAGATACGGGGTCCTACAATGAGCAGTTCTTC	CASSLDTGSYNEQFF
TRBV7-8	few	TRBJ1-6	NA	TGTGCCAGCAGCTTAGAGGTCGGAAATTCACCCCTCCACTTT	CASSLEVGNSPLHF
TRBV18	NA	TRBJ1-2	NA	TGTGCCAGCTCACCACTGACGGGAGGAAACTATGGCTACACCTTC	CASSPLTGGNYGYTF
TRBV3-1	NA	TRBJ2-5	TRBD1	TGTGCCAGCAGCGCGGACAGGGGGCTGTATGAAGAGACCCAGTACTTC	CASSADRGLYEETQYF
TRBV20-1	many	TRBJ2-7	NA	TGCAGTGCTAGGTCAGCGGCACCACCCTACGAGCAGTACTTC	CSARSAAPPYEQYF
TRBV12-3/TRBV12-4	NA	TRBJ2-2	TRBD2	TGTGCCAGCAGTCGGACTAGCGGGAGGGGAGGGGACACCGGGGAGCTGTTTTTT	CASSRTSGRGGDTGELFF
TRBV6-1	NA	TRBJ2-1	TRBD2	TGTGCCAGCAGGGGACTAGCGGGGGGGCATAATGAGCAGTTCTTC	CASRGLAGGHNEQFF
TRBV19	NA	TRBJ1-2	TRBD1	TGTGCCAGTGGACAGGGGGCTACTAACTATGGCTACACCTTC	CASGQGATNYGYTF
TRBV20-1	few	TRBJ2-5	NA	TGCAGTGCTAGAACGGGTTGGGAGACCCAGTACTTC	CSARTGWETQYF
TRBV5-5	NA	TRBJ2-7	TRBD1	TGTGCCAGCAGCTTATCGGGACAGGGGTTCTACGAGCAGTACTTC	CASSLSGQGFYEQYF
TRBV20-1	NA	TRBJ2-5	TRBD2	TGCAGTGCTAGAGATCTCCTAGCGGGGGAGTGGGAGACCCAGTACTTC	CSARDLLAGEWETQYF
TRBV4-2	few	TRBJ2-3	TRBD2	TGTGCCAGCAGCCAAGATTTCACTAGCGGGTCCGATACGCAGTATTTT	CASSQDFTSGSDTQYF
TRBV21-1	few	TRBJ1-3	NA	TGTGCCAGCAGCACAGCAGACAGGGGAAGGAACACCATATATTTT	CASSTADRGRNTIYF
TRBV12-3/TRBV12-4	NA	TRBJ2-1	TRBD2	TGTGCCTCAGCGGGGGGAACCAATGAGCAGTTCTTC	CASAGGTNEQFF
TRBV6-5	few	TRBJ2-7	NA	TGTGCCAGCAGTTTTAGGCGGTGGGACGAGCAGTACTTC	CASSFRRWDEQYF
TRBV25-1	few	TRBJ2-7	NA	TGTGCCAGCAGTTCACTCGTGACTGGGGGGTACGAGCAGTACTTC	CASSSLVTGGYEQYF
TRBV28	NA	TRBJ2-3	TRBD2	TGTGCCAGCAGTTTAGGGGTAGCGGGGATCTCAGCCACAGATACGCAGTATTTT	CASSLGVAGISATDTQYF
TRBV4-2	NA	TRBJ2-3	NA	TGTGCCAGCAGCCAAGCTGAGGGAGGTTCAGATACGCAGTATTTT	CASSQAEGGSDTQYF
TRBV4-2	many	TRBJ2-5	NA	TGTGCCAGCAGCCAAGATCAGCGAGAGAAGACCCAGTACTTC	CASSQDQREKTQYF
TRBV12-3/TRBV12-4	few	TRBJ2-1	TRBD2	TGTGCCAGCAGGGGTACTAGCGGGCTAAACAATGAGCAGTTCTTC	CASRGTSGLNNEQFF
TRBV7-9	NA	TRBJ1-2	NA	TGTGCCAGCAGCTTAGCTACGACAGGCAGCTATGGCTACACCTTC	CASSLATTGSYGYTF
TRBV29-1	NA	TRBJ2-5	NA	TGCAGCGGCCGGAGAGACCAAGAGACCCAGTACTTC	CSGRRDQETQYF
TRBV5-1	many	TRBJ1-6	TRBD1	TGTGCCAGCAGCCTTAGACAGGGTAATTCACCCCTCCACTTT	CASSLRQGNSPLHF
TRBV7-9	NA	TRBJ2-7	NA	TGTGCCAGCAGCCCTCCGGGCAGGGATTACGAGCAGTACTTC	CASSPPGRDYEQYF
TRBV11-2	NA	TRBJ1-3	NA	TGTGCCAGCAGCGAGCTAAGTCCCGGACAGTCTAGAAACACCATATATTTT	CASSELSPGQSRNTIYF
TRBV29-1	many	TRBJ1-1	NA	TGCAGCGTCTTGGCGAACACTGAAGCTTTCTTT	CSVLANTEAFF
TRBV10-3	few	TRBJ2-1	NA	TGTGCCATCGCGAGGGACCCGGAGGGAAATGAGCAGTTCTTC	CAIARDPEGNEQFF